The entry below gives a single T cell receptor (beta chain) sequence along with its context. The antigen remains undetermined. Trimming at V came to 4 bases and at J to 1 base, leaving 9 bases not matched to a gene. CDR3 size: 17 residues. Germline V gene sequence: CDR1 SGHNT, CDR2 YYREEE (reference sequence). The primer mix had 60 Vbeta and 13 Jbeta primers. TCRdb's copy holds only in-frame clones and misses some; the assay was immunoSEQ multiplex PCR. The table lists 130,000 or so clones, approximately 72% of them singletons. Each of the donors was a healthy bone marrow donor. This entry belongs to a study of cytomegalovirus exposure and HLA in healthy donors. General study results and limits: Researchers catalogued about 160 TCR beta chains as cytomegalovirus-associated. In a later analysis, V- and J-gene trimming of beta chains associated with a DCLRE1C missense variant, replicated independently. When a later analysis was performed, an Asian-associated ancestry cluster reportedly had fewer N-insertions than the roughly 670-donor mean.

The sequence was obtained from an older woman in good health and CMV-seronegative. Sequences were obtained from PBMCs. This sequence joins TRBV5-4 and TRBJ2-3; TRBD2 aligns across 10 bases. CDR3 region: CASSLQRGGPGTDTQYF. For the CDR3, the DNA is TGTGCCAGCAGCCTCCAGCGGGGGGGCCCGGGCACAGATACGCAGTATTTT.